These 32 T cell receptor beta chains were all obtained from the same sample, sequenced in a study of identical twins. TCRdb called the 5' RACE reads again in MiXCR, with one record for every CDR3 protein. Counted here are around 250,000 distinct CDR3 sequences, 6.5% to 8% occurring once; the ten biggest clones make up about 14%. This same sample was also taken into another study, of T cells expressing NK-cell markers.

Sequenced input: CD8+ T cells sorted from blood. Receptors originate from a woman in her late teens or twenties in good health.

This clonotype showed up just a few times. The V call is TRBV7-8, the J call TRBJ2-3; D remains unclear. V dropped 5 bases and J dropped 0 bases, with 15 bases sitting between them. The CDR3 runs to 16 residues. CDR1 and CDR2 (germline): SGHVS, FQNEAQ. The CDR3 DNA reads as TGTGCCAGCAGCGACGGCACGATTTCTAGCACAGATACGCAGTATTTT. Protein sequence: CASSDGTISSTDTQYF.

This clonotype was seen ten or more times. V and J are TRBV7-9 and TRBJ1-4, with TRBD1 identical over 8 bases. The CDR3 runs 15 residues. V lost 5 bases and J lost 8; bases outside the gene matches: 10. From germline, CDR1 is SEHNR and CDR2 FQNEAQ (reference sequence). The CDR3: CASSPRTGLNEKLFF. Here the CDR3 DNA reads TGTGCCAGCAGCCCACGGACAGGGTTGAACGAAAAACTGTTTTTT.

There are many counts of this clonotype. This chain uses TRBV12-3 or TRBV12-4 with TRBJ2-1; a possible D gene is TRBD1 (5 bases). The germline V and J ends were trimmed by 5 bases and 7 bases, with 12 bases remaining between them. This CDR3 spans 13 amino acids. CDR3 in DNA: TGTGCCAGCAGTCCGCCGACAGCTAATGAGCAGTTCTTC. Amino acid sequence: CASSPPTANEQFF.

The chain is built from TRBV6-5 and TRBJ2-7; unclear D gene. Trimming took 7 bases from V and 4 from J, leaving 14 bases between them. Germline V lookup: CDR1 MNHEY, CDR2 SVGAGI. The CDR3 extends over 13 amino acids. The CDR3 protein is CASKPAWGYEQYF. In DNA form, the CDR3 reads TGTGCCAGCAAGCCAGCGTGGGGATACGAGCAGTACTTC.

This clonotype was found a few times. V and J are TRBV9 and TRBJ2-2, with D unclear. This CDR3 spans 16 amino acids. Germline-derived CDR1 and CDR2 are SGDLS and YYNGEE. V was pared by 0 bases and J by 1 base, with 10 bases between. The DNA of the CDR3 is TGTGCCAGCAGCGTAGCTGGCAGCCTGAACACCGGGGAGCTGTTTTTT. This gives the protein CASSVAGSLNTGELFF.

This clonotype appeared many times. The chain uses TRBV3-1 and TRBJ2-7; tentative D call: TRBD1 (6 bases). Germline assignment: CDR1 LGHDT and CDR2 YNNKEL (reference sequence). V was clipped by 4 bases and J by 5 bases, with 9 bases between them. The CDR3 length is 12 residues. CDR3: CASSPTGNEQYF. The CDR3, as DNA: TGTGCCAGCAGCCCTACAGGGAACGAGCAGTACTTC.

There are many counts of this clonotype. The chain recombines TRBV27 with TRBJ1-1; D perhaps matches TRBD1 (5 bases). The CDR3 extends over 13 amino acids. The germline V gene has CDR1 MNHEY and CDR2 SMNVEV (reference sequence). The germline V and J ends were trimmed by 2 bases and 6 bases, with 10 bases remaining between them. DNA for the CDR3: TGTGCCAGCAGTTTACTAGGGGAGGCTGAAGCTTTCTTT. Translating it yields CASSLLGEAEAFF.

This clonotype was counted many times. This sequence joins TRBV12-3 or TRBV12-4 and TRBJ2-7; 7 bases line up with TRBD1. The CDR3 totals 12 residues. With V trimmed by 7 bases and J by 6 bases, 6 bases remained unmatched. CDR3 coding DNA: TGTGCCAGCACTGAGGGGGCTCTCGAGCAGTACTTC. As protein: CASTEGALEQYF.

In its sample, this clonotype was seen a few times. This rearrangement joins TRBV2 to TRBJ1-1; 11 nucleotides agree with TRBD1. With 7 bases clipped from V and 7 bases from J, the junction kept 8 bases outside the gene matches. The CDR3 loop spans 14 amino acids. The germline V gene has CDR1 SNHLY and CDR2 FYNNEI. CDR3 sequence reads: CASTPGTGGYEAFF. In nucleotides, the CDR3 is TGTGCCAGCACGCCCGGGACAGGGGGTTATGAAGCTTTCTTT.

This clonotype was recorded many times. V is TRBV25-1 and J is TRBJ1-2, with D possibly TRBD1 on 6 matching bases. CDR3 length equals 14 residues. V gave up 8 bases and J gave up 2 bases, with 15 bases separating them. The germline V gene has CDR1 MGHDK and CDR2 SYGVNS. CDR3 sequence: CASGPGHRNYGYTF. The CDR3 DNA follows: TGTGCCAGCGGTCCGGGACACCGAAACTATGGCTACACCTTC.

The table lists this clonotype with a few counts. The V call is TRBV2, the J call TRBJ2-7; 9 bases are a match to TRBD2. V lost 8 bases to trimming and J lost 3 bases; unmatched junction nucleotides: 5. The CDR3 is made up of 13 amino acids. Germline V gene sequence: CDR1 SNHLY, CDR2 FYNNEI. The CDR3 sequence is CASLTSGDYEQYF. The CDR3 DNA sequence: TGTGCCAGCTTGACTAGCGGTGACTACGAGCAGTACTTC. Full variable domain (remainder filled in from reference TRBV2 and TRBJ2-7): EPEVTQTPSHQVTQMGQEVILRCVPISNHLYFYWYRQILGQKVEFLVSFYNNEISEKSEIFDDQFSVERPDGSNFTLKIRSTKLEDSAMYFCASLTSGDYEQYFGPGTRLTVT.

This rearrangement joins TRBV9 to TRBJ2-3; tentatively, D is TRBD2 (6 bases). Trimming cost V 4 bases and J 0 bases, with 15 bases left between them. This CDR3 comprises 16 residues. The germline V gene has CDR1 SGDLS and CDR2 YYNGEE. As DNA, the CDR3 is TGTGCCAGCAGCCCCTGGGAGGTGCGGAGCACAGATACGCAGTATTTT. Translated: CASSPWEVRSTDTQYF.

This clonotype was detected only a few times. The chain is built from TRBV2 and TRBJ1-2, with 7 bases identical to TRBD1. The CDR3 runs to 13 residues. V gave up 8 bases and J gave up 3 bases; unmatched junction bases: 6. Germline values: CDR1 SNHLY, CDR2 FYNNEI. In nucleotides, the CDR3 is TGTGCCAGCCCGGACAGGTCCGACTATGGCTACACCTTC. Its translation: CASPDRSDYGYTF.

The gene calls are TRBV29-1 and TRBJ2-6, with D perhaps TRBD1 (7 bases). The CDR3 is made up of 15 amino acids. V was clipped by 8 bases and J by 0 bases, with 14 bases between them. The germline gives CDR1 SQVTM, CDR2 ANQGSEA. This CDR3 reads CSSQGGTSGANVLTF. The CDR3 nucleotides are TGCAGCTCCCAGGGGGGAACCTCTGGGGCCAACGTCCTGACTTTC.

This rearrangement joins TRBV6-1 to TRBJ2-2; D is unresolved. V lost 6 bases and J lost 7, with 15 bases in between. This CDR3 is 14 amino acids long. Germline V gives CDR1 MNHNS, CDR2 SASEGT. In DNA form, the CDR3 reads TGTGCCAGCAGATCCATGGCGCACGGCGGGGAGCTGTTTTTT. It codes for CASRSMAHGGELFF.

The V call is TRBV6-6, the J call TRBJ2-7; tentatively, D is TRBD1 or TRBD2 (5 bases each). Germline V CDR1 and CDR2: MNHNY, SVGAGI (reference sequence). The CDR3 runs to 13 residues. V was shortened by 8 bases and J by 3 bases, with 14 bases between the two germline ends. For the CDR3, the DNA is TGTGCCAGCTGGGACGGGAAAGACTACGAGCAGTACTTC. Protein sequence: CASWDGKDYEQYF.

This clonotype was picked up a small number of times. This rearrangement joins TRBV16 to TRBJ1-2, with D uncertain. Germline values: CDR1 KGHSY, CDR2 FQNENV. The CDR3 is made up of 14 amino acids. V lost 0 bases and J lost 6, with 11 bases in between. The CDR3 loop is CASSQSLLADGYTF. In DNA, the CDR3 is TGTGCCAGCAGCCAATCCCTTTTAGCAGATGGCTACACCTTC.

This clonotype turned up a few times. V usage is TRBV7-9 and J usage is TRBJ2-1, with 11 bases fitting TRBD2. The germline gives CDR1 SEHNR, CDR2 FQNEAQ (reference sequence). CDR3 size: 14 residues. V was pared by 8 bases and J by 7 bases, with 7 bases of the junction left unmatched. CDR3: CASGRLAGPNEQFF. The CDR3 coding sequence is TGTGCCAGCGGCCGACTAGCGGGGCCGAATGAGCAGTTCTTC. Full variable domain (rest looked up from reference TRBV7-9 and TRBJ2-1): DTGVSQNPRHKITKRGQNVTFRCDPISEHNRLYWYRQTLGQGPEFLTYFQNEAQLEKSRLLSDRFSAERPKGSFSTLEIQRTEQGDSAMYLCASGRLAGPNEQFFGPGTRLTVL.

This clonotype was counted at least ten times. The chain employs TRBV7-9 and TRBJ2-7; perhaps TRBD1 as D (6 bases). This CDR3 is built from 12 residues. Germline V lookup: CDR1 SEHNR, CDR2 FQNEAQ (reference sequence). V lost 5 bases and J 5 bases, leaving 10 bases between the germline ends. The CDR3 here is CASSLTGNEQYF. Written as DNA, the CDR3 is TGTGCCAGCAGCCTAACAGGGAACGAGCAGTACTTC.

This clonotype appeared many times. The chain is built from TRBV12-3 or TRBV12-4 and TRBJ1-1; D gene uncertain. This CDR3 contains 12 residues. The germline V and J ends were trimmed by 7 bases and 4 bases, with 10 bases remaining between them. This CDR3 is CASKQPGTEAFF. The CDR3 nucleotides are TGTGCCAGCAAACAGCCCGGCACTGAAGCTTTCTTT.

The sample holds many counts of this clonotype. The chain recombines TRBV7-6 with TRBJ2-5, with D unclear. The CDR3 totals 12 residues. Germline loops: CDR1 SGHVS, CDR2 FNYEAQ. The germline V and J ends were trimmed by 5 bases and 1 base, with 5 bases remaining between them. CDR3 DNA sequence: TGTGCCAGCAGCCAAATCCAAGAGACCCAGTACTTC. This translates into CASSQIQETQYF.

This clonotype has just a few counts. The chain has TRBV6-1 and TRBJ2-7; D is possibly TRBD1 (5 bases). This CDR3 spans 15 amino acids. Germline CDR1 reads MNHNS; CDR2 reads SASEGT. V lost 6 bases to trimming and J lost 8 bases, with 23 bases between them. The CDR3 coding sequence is TGTGCCAGCAGACCTAAATACAGGCCCCGCACCCAGCAGTACTTC. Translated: CASRPKYRPRTQQYF.

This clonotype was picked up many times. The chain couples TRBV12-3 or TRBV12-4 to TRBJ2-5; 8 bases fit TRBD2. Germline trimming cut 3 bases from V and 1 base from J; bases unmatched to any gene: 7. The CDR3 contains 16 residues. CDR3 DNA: TGTGCCAGCAGTTTCTTGCGGGGGGTCCCCCAAGAGACCCAGTACTTC. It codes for CASSFLRGVPQETQYF.

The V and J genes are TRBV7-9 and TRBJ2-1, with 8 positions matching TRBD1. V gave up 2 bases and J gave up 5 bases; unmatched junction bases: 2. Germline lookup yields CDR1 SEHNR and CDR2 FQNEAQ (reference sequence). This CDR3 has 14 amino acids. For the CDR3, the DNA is TGTGCCAGCAGCTTACAGGGGGCCAACAATGAGCAGTTCTTC. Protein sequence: CASSLQGANNEQFF.

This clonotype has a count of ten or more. The CDR3 spells CASSLTMDTYEQYF. The CDR3 nucleotides are TGCGCCAGCAGCCTGACTATGGACACCTACGAGCAGTACTTC. This chain links TRBV10-2 with TRBJ2-7, with D perhaps TRBD1 or TRBD2 (5 bases each). The germline V and J ends were trimmed by 6 bases and 2 bases, with 14 bases remaining between them. CDR3 length: 14 residues. CDR1 WSHSY and CDR2 SAAADI come from the germline V gene.

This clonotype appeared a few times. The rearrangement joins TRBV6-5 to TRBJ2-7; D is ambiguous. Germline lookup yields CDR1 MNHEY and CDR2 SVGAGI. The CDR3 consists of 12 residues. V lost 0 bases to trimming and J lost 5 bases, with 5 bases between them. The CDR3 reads CASSYSVHEQYF. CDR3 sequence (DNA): TGTGCCAGCAGTTACTCGGTCCACGAGCAGTACTTC.

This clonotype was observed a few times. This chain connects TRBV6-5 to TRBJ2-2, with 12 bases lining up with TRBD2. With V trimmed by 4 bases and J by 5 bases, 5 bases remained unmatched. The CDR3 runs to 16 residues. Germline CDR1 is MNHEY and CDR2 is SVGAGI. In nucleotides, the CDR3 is TGTGCCAGCAGTTTGACTAGCGGGAGACTGACCGGGGAGCTGTTTTTT. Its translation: CASSLTSGRLTGELFF.

CDR3 nucleotide sequence: TGTGCCAGTAGTGCCCGGACAGGCTTCGACGGGGAGCTGTTTTTT. Its protein product is CASSARTGFDGELFF. The chain has TRBV19 and TRBJ2-2, with TRBD1 matching over 7 bases. The CDR3 covers 15 residues. The ends lost 5 bases at V and 7 bases at J; junction bases unmatched: 10. Germline V gene sequence: CDR1 LNHDA, CDR2 SQIVND (reference sequence).

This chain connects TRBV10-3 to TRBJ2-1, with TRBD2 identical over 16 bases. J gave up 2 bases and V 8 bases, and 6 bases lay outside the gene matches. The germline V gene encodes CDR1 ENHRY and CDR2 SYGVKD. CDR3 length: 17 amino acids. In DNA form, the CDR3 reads TGTGCCATCGGGAAGGGGACTAGCGGGAGGGCCTACAATGAGCAGTTCTTC. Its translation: CAIGKGTSGRAYNEQFF.

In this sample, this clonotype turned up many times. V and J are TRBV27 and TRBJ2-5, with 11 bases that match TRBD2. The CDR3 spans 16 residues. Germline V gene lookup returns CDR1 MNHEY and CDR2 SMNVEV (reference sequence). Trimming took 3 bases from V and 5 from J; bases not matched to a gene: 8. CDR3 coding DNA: TGTGCCAGCAGTTTGACGCTAGCGGGAGGAGAGGAGACCCAGTACTTC. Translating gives CASSLTLAGGEETQYF.

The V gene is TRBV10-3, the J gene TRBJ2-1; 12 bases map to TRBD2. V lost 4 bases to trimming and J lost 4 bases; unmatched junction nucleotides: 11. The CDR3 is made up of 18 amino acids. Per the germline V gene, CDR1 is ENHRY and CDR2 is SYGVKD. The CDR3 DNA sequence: TGTGCCATCAGTGGGTCAACTAGCGGGAGGACTATGTACAATGAGCAGTTCTTC. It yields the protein CAISGSTSGRTMYNEQFF.

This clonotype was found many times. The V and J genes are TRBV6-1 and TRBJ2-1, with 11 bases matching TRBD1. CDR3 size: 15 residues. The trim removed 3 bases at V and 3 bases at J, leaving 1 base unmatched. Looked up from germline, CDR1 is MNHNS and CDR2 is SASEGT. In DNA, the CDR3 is TGTGCCAGCAGTGAGGGGACAGGGGGCTACAATGAGCAGTTCTTC. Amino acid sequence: CASSEGTGGYNEQFF.